The 7 T cell receptor beta chains below were found in one sample sequenced in a study of tumor-infiltrating lymphocytes in localized non-small cell lung cancer. The repertoire was sequenced with immunoSEQ multiplex PCR; TCRdb's copy has only in-frame clones and lacks some. Among 13,000 to 15,000 clones listed, roughly 75% were seen once. The material sequenced was uninvolved lung tissue not adjacent to the tumor. All receptors derive from a human donor with non-small cell lung cancer.

J is TRBJ1-1 and V is TRBV19; TRBD1 is a possible D gene (5 bases). The CDR3 loop spans 14 amino acids. The germline V gene encodes CDR1 LNHDA and CDR2 SQIVND (reference sequence). With 3 bases removed from V and 4 bases from J, the gap between germline ends came to 12 bases. CDR3 protein: CASSIIGVTTEAFF. CDR3 DNA sequence: TGTGCCAGTAGTATTATAGGGGTAACCACTGAAGCTTTCTTT. Full variable domain (rest looked up from reference TRBV19 and TRBJ1-1): DGGITQSPKYLFRKEGQNVTLSCEQNLNHDAMYWYRQDPGQGLRLIYYSQIVNDFQKGDIAEGYSVSREKKESFPLTVTSAQKNPTAFYLCASSIIGVTTEAFFGQGTRLTVV.

This clone has only a few counts. This chain uses TRBV11-2 with TRBJ2-7; D possibly corresponds to TRBD1 (6 bases). CDR1 and CDR2 from the germline V gene are SGHAT and FQNNGV. There are 14 residues in the CDR3. Trimming shortened V by 8 bases and J by 5 bases, and 19 bases separated the two germline ends. The CDR3 sequence: CASRLRGMGDEQYF. CDR3 in DNA: TGTGCCAGCCGATTAAGGGGGATGGGAGACGAGCAGTACTTC.

This clone was seen a handful of times. The chain uses TRBV18 and TRBJ2-3, with 11 bases lining up with TRBD2. V was pared by 4 bases and J by 4 bases, with 10 bases of the junction left unmatched. CDR3 length: 17 amino acids. The germline gives CDR1 KGHSH, CDR2 LQKENI. CDR3 amino acids: CASSRLAGGPVADTQYF. CDR3 bases: TGTGCCAGCTCACGATTAGCGGGAGGGCCTGTGGCAGATACGCAGTATTTT.

The gene calls are TRBV15 and TRBJ2-1; tentatively, D is TRBD2 (5 bases). In germline, CDR1 is LNHNV, CDR2 YYDKDF (reference sequence). CDR3 length: 16 residues. With 0 bases removed from V and 8 bases from J, the gap between germline ends came to 17 bases. The CDR3: CATSRDLVLAGDEQFF. DNA for the CDR3: TGTGCCACCAGCAGAGATCTGGTGCTAGCCGGCGATGAGCAGTTCTTC.

The chain couples TRBV7-6 to TRBJ1-5, with D unclear. Trimming removed 5 bases from V and 0 bases from J, with 20 bases in between. The germline V gene has CDR1 SGHVS and CDR2 FNYEAQ. This CDR3 has 18 amino acids. CDR3 region: CASSPKVGGPNSNQPQHF. The CDR3 DNA reads TGTGCCAGCAGCCCTAAGGTGGGAGGCCCCAATAGCAATCAGCCCCAGCATTTT.

CDR3 amino acids: CASSLKQVNQPQHF. In DNA form, the CDR3 reads TGTGCCAGCAGTTTAAAACAGGTCAATCAGCCCCAGCATTTT. The V and J genes are TRBV27 and TRBJ1-5; maybe TRBD1 (5 bases). The CDR3 is 14 residues long. Trimming took off 2 bases at V and 3 bases at J, with 8 bases between the two ends. Germline CDR1 and CDR2: MNHEY and SMNVEV (reference sequence).

The CDR3 loop is CASSLERGQTQYF. CDR3 nucleotide sequence: TGTGCCAGCAGCCTGGAGAGGGGGCAGACCCAGTACTTC. The genes are TRBV5-6 and TRBJ2-5, with 7 bases lining up with TRBD1. With V trimmed by 4 bases and J by 6 bases, 6 bases remained unmatched. The CDR3 has 13 residues. Looked up from germline, CDR1 is SGHDT and CDR2 is YYEEEE.